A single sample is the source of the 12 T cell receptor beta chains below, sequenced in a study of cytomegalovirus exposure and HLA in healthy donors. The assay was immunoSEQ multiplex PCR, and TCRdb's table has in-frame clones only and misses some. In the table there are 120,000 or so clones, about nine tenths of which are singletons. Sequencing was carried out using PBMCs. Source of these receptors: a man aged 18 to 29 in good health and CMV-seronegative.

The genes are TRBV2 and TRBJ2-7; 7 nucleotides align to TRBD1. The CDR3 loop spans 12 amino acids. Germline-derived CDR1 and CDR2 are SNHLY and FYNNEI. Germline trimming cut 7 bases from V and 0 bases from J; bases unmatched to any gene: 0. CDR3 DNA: TGTGCCAGCACAGGGGGCTCCTACGAGCAGTACTTC. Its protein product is CASTGGSYEQYF.

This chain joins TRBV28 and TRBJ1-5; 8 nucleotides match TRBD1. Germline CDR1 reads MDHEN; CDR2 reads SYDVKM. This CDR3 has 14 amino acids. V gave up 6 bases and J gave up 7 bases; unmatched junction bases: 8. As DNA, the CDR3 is TGTGCCAGCAGACCCAGGGGGCTAAGGCAGCCCCAGCATTTT. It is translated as CASRPRGLRQPQHF. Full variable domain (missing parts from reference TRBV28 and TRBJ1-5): DVKVTQSSRYLVKRTGEKVFLECVQDMDHENMFWYRQDPGLGLRLIYFSYDVKMKEKGDIPEGYSVSREKKERFSLILESASTNQTSMYLCASRPRGLRQPQHFGDGTRLSIL.

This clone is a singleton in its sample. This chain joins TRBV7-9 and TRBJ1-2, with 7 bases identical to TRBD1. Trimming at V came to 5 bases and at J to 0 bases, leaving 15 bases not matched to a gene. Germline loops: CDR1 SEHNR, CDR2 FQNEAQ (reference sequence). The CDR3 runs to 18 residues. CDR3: CASSARQGNTGPNYGYTF. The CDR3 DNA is TGTGCCAGCAGCGCCCGACAGGGTAATACTGGCCCTAACTATGGCTACACCTTC.

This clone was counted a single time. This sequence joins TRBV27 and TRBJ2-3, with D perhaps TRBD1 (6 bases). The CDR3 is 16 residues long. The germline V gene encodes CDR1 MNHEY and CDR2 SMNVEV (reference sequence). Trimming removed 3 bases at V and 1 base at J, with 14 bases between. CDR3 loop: CASSFYSGVGTDTQYF. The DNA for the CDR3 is TGTGCCAGCAGTTTTTATTCAGGGGTAGGCACAGATACGCAGTATTTT.

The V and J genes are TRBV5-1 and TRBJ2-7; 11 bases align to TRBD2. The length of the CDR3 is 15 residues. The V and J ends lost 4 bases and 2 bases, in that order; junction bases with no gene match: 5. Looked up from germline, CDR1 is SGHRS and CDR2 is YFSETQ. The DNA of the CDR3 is TGCGCCAGCAGCAACGGGACTAGCGGTCCCTACGAGCAGTACTTC. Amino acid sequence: CASSNGTSGPYEQYF.

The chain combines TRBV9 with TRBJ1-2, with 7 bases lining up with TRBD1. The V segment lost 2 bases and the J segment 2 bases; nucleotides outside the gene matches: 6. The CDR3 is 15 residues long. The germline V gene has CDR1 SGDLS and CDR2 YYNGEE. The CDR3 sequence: CASSVTGSQNYGYTF. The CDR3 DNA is TGTGCCAGCAGCGTGACAGGGTCCCAGAACTATGGCTACACCTTC.

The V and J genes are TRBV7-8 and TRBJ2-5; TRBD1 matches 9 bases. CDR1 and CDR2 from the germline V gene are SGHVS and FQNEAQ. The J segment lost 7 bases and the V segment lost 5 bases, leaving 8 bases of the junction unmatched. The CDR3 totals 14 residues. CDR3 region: CASSATGGGVTQYF. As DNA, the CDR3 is TGTGCCAGCAGCGCGACAGGGGGAGGAGTGACCCAGTACTTC.

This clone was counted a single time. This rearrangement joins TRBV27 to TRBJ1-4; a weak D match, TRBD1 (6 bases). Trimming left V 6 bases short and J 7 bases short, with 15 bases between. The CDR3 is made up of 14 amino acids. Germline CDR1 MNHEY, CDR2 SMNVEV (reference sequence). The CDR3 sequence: CASSPRRGAEKLFF. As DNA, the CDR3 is TGTGCCAGCAGCCCCCGCCGGGGGGCTGAAAAACTGTTTTTT.

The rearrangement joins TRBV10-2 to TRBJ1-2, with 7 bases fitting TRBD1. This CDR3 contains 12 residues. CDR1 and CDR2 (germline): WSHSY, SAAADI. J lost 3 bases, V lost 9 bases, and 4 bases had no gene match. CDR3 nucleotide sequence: TGCGCCAGTAAGGGACAGTACTATGGCTACACCTTC. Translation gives CASKGQYYGYTF.

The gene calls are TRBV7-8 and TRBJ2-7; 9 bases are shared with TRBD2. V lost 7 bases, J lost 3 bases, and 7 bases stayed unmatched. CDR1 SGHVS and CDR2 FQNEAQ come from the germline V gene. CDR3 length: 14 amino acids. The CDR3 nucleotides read TGTGCCAGCAACCGGCGGGAGGGGATCTACGAGCAGTACTTC. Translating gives CASNRREGIYEQYF.

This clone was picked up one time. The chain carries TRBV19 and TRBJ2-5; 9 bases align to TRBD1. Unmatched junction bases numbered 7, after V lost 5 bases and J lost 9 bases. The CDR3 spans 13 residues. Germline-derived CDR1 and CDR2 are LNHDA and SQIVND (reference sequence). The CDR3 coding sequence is TGTGCCAGTAGTCCAAGACAGGGGGACTCCCAGTACTTC. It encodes CASSPRQGDSQYF. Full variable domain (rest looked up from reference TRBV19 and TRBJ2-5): DGGITQSPKYLFRKEGQNVTLSCEQNLNHDAMYWYRQDPGQGLRLIYYSQIVNDFQKGDIAEGYSVSREKKESFPLTVTSAQKNPTAFYLCASSPRQGDSQYFGPGTRLLVL.

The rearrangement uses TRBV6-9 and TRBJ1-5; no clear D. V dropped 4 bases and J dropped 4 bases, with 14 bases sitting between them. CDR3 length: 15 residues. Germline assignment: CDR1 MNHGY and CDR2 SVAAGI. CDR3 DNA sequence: TGTGCCAGCAGTTCGACCTCTGGCGGGAATCAGCCCCAGCATTTT. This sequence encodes CASSSTSGGNQPQHF.